This T cell receptor beta chain is drawn from a study of T cell changes during pregnancy in multiple sclerosis. CDR3 length equals 16 residues. The germline V gene has CDR1 KGHSH and CDR2 LQKENI. V was pared by 0 bases and J by 0 bases, with 11 bases between. Only in-frame clones appear in the TCRdb table, and some are missing; sequencing was by immunoSEQ multiplex PCR. This sample has around 67,000 clones, with 92% found just once. The sample was peripheral blood, taken in the first trimester of pregnancy. This receptor was obtained from a female donor with multiple sclerosis, enrolled in a pregnancy study. The chain is built from TRBV18 and TRBJ1-1; a weak D match, TRBD1 (5 bases). The CDR3 is CASSPPSGLLNTEAFF. CDR3 in DNA: TGTGCCAGCTCACCACCGTCGGGACTGCTGAACACTGAAGCTTTCTTT.